Below, 9 T cell receptor beta chains from the same sample are listed, as sequenced in a study of T-cell reconstitution after alpha-beta-depleted transplantation in children. Unique molecular identifiers were used to barcode this TCRbeta library. TCRdb processed the PCR reads anew with MiXCR; each CDR3 protein has one entry. Seen here are 250,000 to 400,000 distinct CDR3 sequences, around 25% observed once, and the top ten hold approximately 11%. The specimen comprised PBMCs, mostly from graft donor cells, sampled 180 days after TCRalphabeta/CD19-depleted stem cell transplant. The receptors originated from a male patient between 10 and 17 years old who had a stem cell transplant for acute lymphoblastic leukemia, so the T cells may come from the graft donor.

This clonotype was seen more than once but under ten times. The rearrangement links TRBV12-3 or TRBV12-4 to TRBJ1-4, with D possibly being TRBD1 (5 bases). This CDR3 has 16 residues. Trimming took off 7 bases at V and 4 bases at J, with 19 bases between the two ends. The CDR3 protein is CASTLKGQRFNEKLFF. CDR3 coding DNA: TGTGCCAGCACCTTAAAGGGGCAGCGGTTTAATGAAAAACTGTTTTTT.

This clonotype was found many times. This chain joins TRBV5-1 and TRBJ2-7; D is unclear. From germline, CDR1 is SGHRS and CDR2 YFSETQ. The CDR3 contains 12 residues. V was cut by 0 bases and J by 4 bases, with 5 bases left in between. This CDR3 is CASSLEGYEQYF. Here the CDR3 DNA reads TGCGCCAGCAGCTTGGAAGGGTACGAGCAGTACTTC. The entire variable domain, with the rest obtained from reference TRBV5-1 and TRBJ2-7, is as follows: KAGVTQTPRYLIKTRGQQVTLSCSPISGHRSVSWYQQTPGQGLQFLFEYFSETQRNKGNFPGRFSGRQFSNSRSEMNVSTLELGDSALYLCASSLEGYEQYFGPGTRLTVT.

The chain links TRBV4-1 to TRBJ1-1, with unresolved D. CDR1 and CDR2 (germline): MGHRA, YSYEKL. This CDR3 contains 15 residues. V was shortened by 1 base and J by 6 bases, with 15 bases between the two germline ends. For the CDR3, the DNA is TGCGCCAGCAGCCAAGTGTTCTGGGTTCGGCCTGAAGCTTTCTTT. This encodes CASSQVFWVRPEAFF.

The sample holds many counts of this clonotype. The chain uses TRBV5-1 and TRBJ2-1; 14 bases line up with TRBD2. This CDR3 contains 14 residues. In germline, CDR1 is SGHRS, CDR2 YFSETQ. The V gene end was trimmed by 4 bases and the J gene end by 10 bases; junction bases not matched to a gene: 4. CDR3 amino acids: CASSGGLAGVEQFF. In DNA form, the CDR3 reads TGCGCCAGCAGCGGGGGACTAGCGGGAGTCGAGCAGTTCTTC. The full variable domain, with the rest looked up from reference TRBV5-1 and TRBJ2-1, is KAGVTQTPRYLIKTRGQQVTLSCSPISGHRSVSWYQQTPGQGLQFLFEYFSETQRNKGNFPGRFSGRQFSNSRSEMNVSTLELGDSALYLCASSGGLAGVEQFFGPGTRLTVL.

The chain is built from TRBV6-1 and TRBJ2-1; D is undetermined. The V gene's germline CDR1 is MNHNS and CDR2 SASEGT. The CDR3 spans 15 residues. V dropped 3 bases and J dropped 0 bases, with 9 bases sitting between them. The CDR3 coding sequence is TGTGCCAGCAGTGAGGACGTTCTCTCCTACAATGAGCAGTTCTTC. Residues: CASSEDVLSYNEQFF.

This chain connects TRBV3-1 to TRBJ2-5, with 8 bases identical to TRBD2. Germline trimming cut 10 bases from V and 1 base from J; bases unmatched to any gene: 11. This CDR3 comprises 15 residues. Germline V CDR1 and CDR2: LGHDT, YNNKEL (reference sequence). The CDR3 protein is CATCLTGLGQETQYF. CDR3 sequence (DNA): TGTGCCACCTGCCTTACGGGACTAGGCCAAGAGACCCAGTACTTC.

This clonotype was counted between two and nine times. The chain links TRBV20-1 to TRBJ2-7; D may be TRBD1 (5 bases). V gave up 0 bases and J gave up 0 bases, with 12 bases separating them. The CDR3 covers 15 residues. Looked up from germline, CDR1 is DFQATT and CDR2 is SNEGSKA (reference sequence). The CDR3 nucleotides are TGCAGTGCTAGAGATCAGGGATCCTACTCCTACGAGCAGTACTTC. This gives the protein CSARDQGSYSYEQYF.

The sample holds many counts of this clonotype. The chain recombines TRBV12-3 or TRBV12-4 with TRBJ2-3; D might be TRBD2 (5 bases). The CDR3 consists of 11 residues. V was trimmed by 7 bases and J by 5 bases, leaving 7 bases between them. The CDR3, as DNA: TGTGCCAGCAAAAGCGGAGATACGCAGTATTTT. Encoded protein: CASKSGDTQYF.

CDR3 in DNA: TGCAGTGCTCTCGAGACAGGGGTCGCCCCCGTCAATGAAAAATACACAGATACGCAGTATTTT. Translation gives CSALETGVAPVNEKYTDTQYF. The chain couples TRBV20-1 to TRBJ2-3; 8 positions match TRBD1. The CDR3 loop spans 21 amino acids. Per the germline V gene, CDR1 is DFQATT and CDR2 is SNEGSKA (reference sequence). The V gene end was trimmed by 5 bases and the J gene end by 2 bases; junction bases not matched to a gene: 27.